Listed below are T cell receptor beta chains from one sample, sequenced in a study of beta chain features in type 1 diabetes. The repertoire was sequenced with immunoSEQ multiplex PCR; TCRdb's copy has only in-frame clones and lacks some. The table includes a few hundred thousand clones, around 16% detected once. Input material: naive CD4+ T cells from blood. The receptor set was obtained from a woman aged 18-29 years in good health. The CDR3 runs from the conserved cysteine through the conserved F or W. Fields, in order: CDR3 protein, J gene, D gene, V gene. D genes are given only for firm matches.

CSAEHRASGNTIYF | TRBJ1-3 | . | TRBV29-1
CSASPNFEQYF | TRBJ2-7 | . | TRBV20-1
CASSPASLLSYEQYF | TRBJ2-7 | . | TRBV18
CASSERETMNTEAFF | TRBJ1-1 | . | TRBV2
CASSQEGLAGNNEQFF | TRBJ2-1 | TRBD2 | TRBV4-2
CSTGLAGRLTDTQYF | TRBJ2-3 | TRBD2 | TRBV29-1
CASRLTGLETQYF | TRBJ2-5 | . | TRBV7-2
CASSDLGAATNEKLFF | TRBJ1-4 | . | TRBV6-6
CASSLEQGLRMNTEAFF | TRBJ1-1 | . | TRBV5-4
CASSSPHSTSNQPQHF | TRBJ1-5 | . | TRBV28